This paragraph reports one TCR beta chain. The target antigen is unknown. RNA totalling about 0.45 to 1 ug underwent reverse transcription with random hexamers. The amplification used immunoSEQ multiplex PCR on TCR beta CDR3; it spanned 54 Vbeta and 13 Jbeta. TCRdb recomputed calls from the immunoSEQ multiplex PCR reads with MiXCR, one row per CDR3 protein. The table lists around 71,000 distinct CDR3 sequences, 93% of them singletons. The CDR3 is made up of 14 amino acids. V shed 3 bases and J shed 0 bases, with 6 bases lying between them. This entry is derived from a study of CD8 T cells in Susac syndrome. Study information: When blood was drawn, the patients with Susac syndrome were therapy-naive, on corticosteroids, or on intravenous immunoglobulin alone.

Findings of the study overall: Where Susac syndrome CD4+ T cell repertoires were concerned, no clonal expansion was evident.

Specimen: CD4+ T cells from PBMCs. The J gene is TRBJ1-5, the V gene TRBV12-3 or TRBV12-4; no clear D gene. The clonotype comes from a human donor with Susac syndrome. The CDR3 DNA reads TGTGCCAGCAGTTTTGCCTATAGCAATCAGCCCCAGCATTTT. Its translation is CASSFAYSNQPQHF.